These T cell receptor beta chains were read from a single sample in a study of T cell repertoires in aging, cancer and after chemotherapy. TCRdb re-analysed the multiplex PCR reads in MiXCR, keeping a single row per CDR3 protein. This sample has about 6,200 distinct CDR3 sequences, with approximately 25% found just once. Sequencing was performed on blood. These TCRs come from a human donor in good health. Both conserved end residues are part of each CDR3. A D gene is named only where the DNA matches it firmly. A clone size is listed for some rows: how often the clone was seen (once, few, many), or a class if it is expanded.

>NA|TRBJ2-6|TRBV12-3/TRBV12-4|NA
TGTGCCAGCAGCCAAGGAATCAGGGTCTCTGGGGCCAACGTCCTGACTTTC
CASSQGIRVSGANVLTF
>medium-sized|TRBJ2-1|TRBV7-9|TRBD1
TGTGCCAGCAGCTGGACAGGGGGAGATGAGCAGTTCTTC
CASSWTGGDEQFF
>NA|TRBJ1-1|TRBV4-3|TRBD1
TGCGCCAGCAGCCAAGATTCCGGCAGGGGGCTGTATGCTTTCTTT
CASSQDSGRGLYAFF
>medium-sized|TRBJ2-3|TRBV19|TRBD1
TGTGCCAGTAGTATGGCCGAGGGGACAGTAGCAGATACGCAGTATTTT
CASSMAEGTVADTQYF
>medium-sized|TRBJ1-4|TRBV20-1|NA
TGCAGTGCTAGAGGAGTTTGGAGGACCCCTGAGGGGGAAAAACTGTTTTTT
CSARGVWRTPEGEKLFF
>few|TRBJ2-3|TRBV20-1|NA
TGCAGTGCTAGTTTAAGCACAGATACGCAGTATTTT
CSASLSTDTQYF
>medium-sized|TRBJ2-3|TRBV15|NA
TGTGCCACCAGCAGAGGGGCAGGTAGCACAGATACGCAGTATTTT
CATSRGAGSTDTQYF
>few|TRBJ2-1|TRBV24-1|TRBD2
TGTGCCACCAGTGATTTTTCGGGACTAGAGCAGTTCTTC
CATSDFSGLEQFF
>medium-sized|TRBJ1-5|TRBV19|TRBD1
TGTGCCAGTAAGGTGGCGACAGGGGTCGACCAGCCCCAGCATTTT
CASKVATGVDQPQHF
>NA|TRBJ2-5|TRBV5-1|TRBD2
TGCGCCAGCAGCTTCGGGAGGGCTGGAGAGACCCAGTACTTC
CASSFGRAGETQYF
>NA|TRBJ2-1|TRBV7-2|TRBD2
TGTGCCAGCAGCTTATTAGCGGGAGGGCCGCGCAATGAGCAGTTCTTC
CASSLLAGGPRNEQFF
>medium-sized|TRBJ2-2|TRBV29-1|NA
TGCAGCGTTGCACAGGGAGGGACCGGGGAGCTGTTTTTT
CSVAQGGTGELFF
>few|TRBJ2-7|TRBV7-9|NA
TGTGCCAGCAGCTTAGTTGGACAAAGGGGCTACGAGCAGTACTTC
CASSLVGQRGYEQYF
>medium-sized|TRBJ2-1|TRBV19|TRBD1
TGTGCCAGTAGAAGTCCCGGGACAGGGGTGAGCTCCTACAATGAGCAGTTCTTC
CASRSPGTGVSSYNEQFF
>few|TRBJ1-2|TRBV7-2|TRBD1
TGTGCCAGCAGCTTTATAGACAGGGCTGGTGGCTACACCTTC
CASSFIDRAGGYTF
>medium-sized|TRBJ2-6|TRBV6-6|TRBD2
TGTGCCAGCAGTTACTCGGGAGCGGGAGTGGGCTCTGGGGCCAACGTCCTGACTTTC
CASSYSGAGVGSGANVLTF
>NA|TRBJ2-1|TRBV5-1|NA
TGCGCCAGCAGCTTGGGCAATGAGCAGTTCTTC
CASSLGNEQFF
>medium-sized|TRBJ2-2|TRBV27|NA
TGTGCCAGCAGTTTACAGGAGAGTACCGGGGAGCTGTTTTTT
CASSLQESTGELFF
>NA|TRBJ2-3|TRBV20-1|TRBD2
TGCAGTGCTGCGGTTGACAGGGGTTTTTCTAGCGGGAGGGCGTCACCAGATACGCAGTATTTT
CSAAVDRGFSSGRASPDTQYF
>NA|TRBJ2-5|TRBV13|TRBD2
TGTGCCAGCAGCCTAACTAGCGAGCCAGAAGAGACCCAGTACTTC
CASSLTSEPEETQYF
>NA|TRBJ2-3|TRBV15|TRBD1
TGTGCCACCAGCAGAGGCGGACAGGGAGGCACAGATACGCAGTATTTT
CATSRGGQGGTDTQYF
>medium-sized|TRBJ2-7|TRBV18|TRBD1
TGTGCCAGCTCACCACCGGACAGGGCCTGGCCGATCTACGAGCAGTACTTC
CASSPPDRAWPIYEQYF
>once|TRBJ1-5|TRBV5-3|TRBD1
TGCGCCAGCGGCCAAGGGACAGGCGGGCATCAGCCCCAGCATTTT
CASGQGTGGHQPQHF
>medium-sized|TRBJ1-2|TRBV6-1|NA
TGTGCCACCACTGGTGTGGACAGTAAGAACTATGGCTACACCTTC
CATTGVDSKNYGYTF
>medium-sized|TRBJ2-3|TRBV6-5|NA
TGTGCCAGCAGTTACGTAGGACCGCGGGGAGATACGCAGTATTTT
CASSYVGPRGDTQYF
>NA|TRBJ2-1|TRBV30|NA
TGTGCCTGGAACAGGGCTTCGGGTTACAATGAGCAGTTCTTC
CAWNRASGYNEQFF
>medium-sized|TRBJ2-3|TRBV11-2|TRBD1
TGTGCCAGCAGCTTCCCCTTAAAAGGACAGGGGGTCTTCACAGATACGCAGTATTTT
CASSFPLKGQGVFTDTQYF
>medium-sized|TRBJ2-6|TRBV19|TRBD1
TGTGCCAGTAGCCAAGGGACAGGGACTGGGGCCAACGTCCTGACTTTC
CASSQGTGTGANVLTF
>few|TRBJ2-2|TRBV5-1|TRBD2
TGCGCCAGCAGCTTGGCCCAGGGCGGGAGTGGCACCGGGGAGCTGTTTTTT
CASSLAQGGSGTGELFF
>NA|TRBJ2-1|TRBV28|NA
TGTGCCAGCAGCCCTACCGGGACACCCGAGCAGTTCTTC
CASSPTGTPEQFF
>few|TRBJ1-1|TRBV11-3|NA
TGTGCCAGCAGCTTAGAGACTTGGGGGGGGCTCACTGAAGCTTTCTTT
CASSLETWGGLTEAFF
>medium-sized|TRBJ1-5|TRBV7-9|NA
TGTGCCAGCAGCTCCCGTTCGGGGGCATATAGCAATCAGCCCCAGCATTTT
CASSSRSGAYSNQPQHF
>medium-sized|TRBJ2-1|TRBV11-3|NA
TGTGCCAGCAGCCCGCCCCGTGGGAGGCATGAGCAGTTCTTC
CASSPPRGRHEQFF
>NA|TRBJ2-1|TRBV12-3/TRBV12-4|NA
TGTGCCACACTCCGGAATGTGGGATACAATGAGCAGTTCTTC
CATLRNVGYNEQFF
>medium-sized|TRBJ1-2|TRBV20-1|NA
TGCAGTGCTAGTATACAGGGATATGGCTACACCTTC
CSASIQGYGYTF
>few|TRBJ1-6|TRBV4-1|NA
TGCGCCAGCAGCCAAGATTTGATTTACCTCCACTTT
CASSQDLIYLHF
>medium-sized|TRBJ2-6|TRBV7-2|TRBD2
TGTGCCAGCAGCCTACGACTAGCGGGAGGGCTTGGGGCCAACGTCCTGACTTTC
CASSLRLAGGLGANVLTF
>medium-sized|TRBJ2-2|TRBV20-1|TRBD2
TGCAGTGCTAGAGAACTAGCGGGAGGGCACACCGGGGAGCTGTTTTTT
CSARELAGGHTGELFF
>medium-sized|TRBJ1-6|TRBV27|TRBD1
TGTGCCAGCAGTCCACTAGACAGGGGATATTCACCCCTCCACTTT
CASSPLDRGYSPLHF
>medium-sized|TRBJ2-1|TRBV19|NA
TGTGCCAGTAGTAGGACAGCCCGCCTTGAGAATGAGCAGTTCTTC
CASSRTARLENEQFF
>NA|TRBJ2-1|TRBV6-1|TRBD1
TGTGCCGGGGCCGGGACAGAGTACAATGAGCAGTTCTTC
CAGAGTEYNEQFF
>NA|TRBJ2-6|TRBV12-3/TRBV12-4|NA
TGTGCCAGCAGTTTTTCTTCGCGGCCCTCTGGGGCCAACGTCCTGACTTTC
CASSFSSRPSGANVLTF
>NA|TRBJ2-7|TRBV20-1|TRBD2
TGCAGTGCTAGGGCGCTAGCGGGAGAAATGTACGAGCAGTACTTC
CSARALAGEMYEQYF
>medium-sized|TRBJ1-3|TRBV30|NA
TGTGCCTGGAGTGTAGTGGGTTCGCGGCCTGGAAACACCATATATTTT
CAWSVVGSRPGNTIYF
>medium-sized|TRBJ2-7|TRBV6-1|NA
TGTGCCAGCAGGGACTGGCAATACGAGCAGTACTTC
CASRDWQYEQYF
>NA|TRBJ2-2|TRBV11-2|NA
TGTGCCAGCAGCTGGGGGGAACTCTGGGCCGGGGAGCTGTTTTTT
CASSWGELWAGELFF
>NA|TRBJ2-6|TRBV6-2/TRBV6-3|NA
TGTGCCAGCAGTTTAGAGAGCTCTGGGGCCAACGTCCTGACTTTC
CASSLESSGANVLTF
>medium-sized|TRBJ1-2|TRBV30|NA
TGTGCCTGGAGCGGGGGCGACTATGGCTACACCTTC
CAWSGGDYGYTF
>NA|TRBJ2-1|TRBV5-1|TRBD1
TGCGCCAGCAGCTTTGCGACAGGGGCGGCCAATGAGCAGTTCTTC
CASSFATGAANEQFF
>medium-sized|TRBJ1-1|TRBV6-5|NA
TGTGCCAGCAGTTACGCGCGACAGACAATGAACACTGAAGCTTTCTTT
CASSYARQTMNTEAFF
>NA|TRBJ2-1|TRBV5-4|TRBD1
TGTGCCAGCAGCTTTCCGGGACAGTACTCCCCCAATGAGCAGTTCTTC
CASSFPGQYSPNEQFF
>medium-sized|TRBJ2-7|TRBV27|TRBD2
TGTGCCAGCAGAGATTTAGCGGGAGCAAGTCGGTACGAGCAGTACTTC
CASRDLAGASRYEQYF
>medium-sized|TRBJ2-7|TRBV6-2/TRBV6-3|TRBD2
TGTGCCAGCAGGGCGACTAGCGGGAGCTACGAGCAGTACTTC
CASRATSGSYEQYF
>medium-sized|TRBJ1-4|TRBV12-3/TRBV12-4|NA
TGTGCCAGCAGTTTACTGGCAGGCGCTAATGAAAAACTGTTTTTT
CASSLLAGANEKLFF
>medium-sized|TRBJ2-2|TRBV5-4|TRBD2
TGTGCCAGCAGCGGCCGGACTAGCGGGAGTAAGGGAGCCGGGGAGCTGTTTTTT
CASSGRTSGSKGAGELFF
>medium-sized|TRBJ2-7|TRBV6-5|NA
TGTGCCAGCATGGGAGGGGGCAGGACCTACTACGAGCAGTACTTC
CASMGGGRTYYEQYF
>medium-sized|TRBJ1-6|TRBV12-3/TRBV12-4|NA
TGTGCCAGCAGTTTTCGGCAGAAGGAATCACCCCTCCACTTT
CASSFRQKESPLHF
>medium-sized|TRBJ1-1|TRBV10-3|NA
TGTGCCATCAGTGAGCGCGACAGGAACACTGAAGCTTTCTTT
CAISERDRNTEAFF
>medium-sized|TRBJ1-1|TRBV6-5|NA
TGTGCCAGCAGTTACTCGGGCGGTGGAGCTTTCTTT
CASSYSGGGAFF
>few|TRBJ2-1|TRBV9|NA
TGTGCCAGCAGCGTAGTGGAGGGAATGGTTGATGAGCAGTTCTTC
CASSVVEGMVDEQFF